The 7 T cell receptor beta chains below all came from one sample that was sequenced in a study of blood T cell repertoires in COVID-19. The repertoire was sequenced with immunoSEQ multiplex PCR; TCRdb's copy has only in-frame clones and lacks some. The sample consists of approximately 90,000 clones, more than 80% of them appearing once. The sample was peripheral blood. The receptors shown here come from a woman over 75 with acute or convalescent COVID-19.

This clone was counted once. The chain has TRBV10-3 and TRBJ2-7; 9 positions agree with TRBD1. V lost 7 bases to trimming and J lost 5 bases; unmatched junction nucleotides: 9. This CDR3 has 14 amino acids. Germline CDR1 reads ENHRY; CDR2 reads SYGVKD. The CDR3 bases are TGTGCCATCAAGAACGGACAGGGGTCGGACGAGCAGTACTTC. This translates into CAIKNGQGSDEQYF.

This clone has more than one count but fewer than ten. The genes are TRBV14 and TRBJ1-3; D remains ambiguous. This CDR3 comprises 17 residues. V shed 1 base and J shed 3 bases, with 16 bases lying between them. Per the germline V gene, CDR1 is SGHDN and CDR2 is FVKESK. This CDR3 reads CASSQVRGILFGNTIYF. The CDR3 DNA follows: TGTGCCAGCAGCCAAGTTCGAGGGATCCTTTTTGGAAACACCATATATTTT.

CDR3 sequence reads: CASSYSAGTAEAFF. The DNA of the CDR3 is TGTGCCAGCAGTTACTCGGCCGGGACAGCAGAAGCTTTCTTT. The chain employs TRBV6-5 and TRBJ1-1; 7 nucleotides agree with TRBD1. The ends lost 0 bases at V and 8 bases at J; junction bases unmatched: 6. The germline CDR1 and CDR2 sequences are MNHEY and SVGAGI. The CDR3 is 14 amino acids.

The chain joins TRBV27 to TRBJ1-6, with TRBD1 matching 7 bases. Trimming cost V 6 bases and J 8 bases; bases outside gene matches: 10. This CDR3 contains 15 residues. From germline, CDR1 is MNHEY and CDR2 SMNVEV (reference sequence). In DNA, the CDR3 is TGTGCCAGCAGAGACTTCCGAGGGGGCGATTCACCCCTCCACTTT. It codes for CASRDFRGGDSPLHF.

The chain links TRBV5-6 to TRBJ1-1; the D gene is possibly TRBD1 (5 bases). The CDR3 extends over 14 amino acids. Trimming cost V 1 base and J 5 bases, with 12 bases left between them. CDR1 and CDR2 (germline): SGHDT, YYEEEE. CDR3 nucleotides: TGTGCCAGCAGCTTGTATGGGGCCGCTACTGAAGCTTTCTTT. It encodes CASSLYGAATEAFF.

This chain connects TRBV5-1 to TRBJ2-5, with D perhaps matching TRBD2 (5 bases). V was clipped by 4 bases and J by 5 bases, with 18 bases between them. The CDR3 has 15 amino acids. Germline loops: CDR1 SGHRS, CDR2 YFSETQ. CDR3 nucleotide sequence: TGCGCCAGCAGCCACATGCTAGCATCTGGGGAGACCCAGTACTTC. It translates to CASSHMLASGETQYF.

The CDR3 region has the DNA TGTGCCAGCAGTGAGCGGGGGCTTCCGTACGAGCAGTACTTC. It translates to CASSERGLPYEQYF. This sequence joins TRBV6-1 and TRBJ2-7, with a weak D call TRBD2 (7 bases). The CDR3 is made up of 14 amino acids. CDR1 is MNHNS and CDR2 is SASEGT in the germline V gene. Trimming removed 3 bases from V and 4 bases from J, with 13 bases in between.